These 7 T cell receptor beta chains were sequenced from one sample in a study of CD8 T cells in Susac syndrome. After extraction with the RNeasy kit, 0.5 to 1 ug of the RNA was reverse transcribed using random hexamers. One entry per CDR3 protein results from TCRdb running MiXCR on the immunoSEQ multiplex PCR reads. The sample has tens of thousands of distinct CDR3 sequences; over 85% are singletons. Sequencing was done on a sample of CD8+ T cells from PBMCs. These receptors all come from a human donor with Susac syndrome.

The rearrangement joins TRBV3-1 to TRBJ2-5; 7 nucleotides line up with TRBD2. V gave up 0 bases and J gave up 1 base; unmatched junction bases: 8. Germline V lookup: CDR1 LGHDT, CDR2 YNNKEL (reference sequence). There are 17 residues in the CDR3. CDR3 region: CASSQDRRGRAQETQYF. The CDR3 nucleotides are TGTGCCAGCAGCCAAGATAGGCGGGGGAGGGCCCAAGAGACCCAGTACTTC.

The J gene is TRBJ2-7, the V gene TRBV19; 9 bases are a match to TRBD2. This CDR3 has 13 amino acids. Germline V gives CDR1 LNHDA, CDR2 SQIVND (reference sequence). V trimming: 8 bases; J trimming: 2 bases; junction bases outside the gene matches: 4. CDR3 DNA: TGTGCCAGTCAGAGCGGGGGGACCTACGAGCAGTACTTC. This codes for CASQSGGTYEQYF.

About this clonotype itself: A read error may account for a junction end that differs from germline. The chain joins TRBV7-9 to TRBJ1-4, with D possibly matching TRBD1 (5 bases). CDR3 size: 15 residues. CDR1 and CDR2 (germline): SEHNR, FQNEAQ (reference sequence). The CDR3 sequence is CASSLVGAGPEKLFF. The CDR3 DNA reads TGTGCCAGCAGTTTAGTAGGGGCAGGGCCTGAAAAACTGTTTTTT.

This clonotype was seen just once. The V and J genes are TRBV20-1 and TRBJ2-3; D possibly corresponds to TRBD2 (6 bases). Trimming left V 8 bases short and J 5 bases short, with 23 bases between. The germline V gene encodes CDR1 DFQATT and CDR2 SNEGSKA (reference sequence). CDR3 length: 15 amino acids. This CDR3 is CSPLSPGLAIDTQYF. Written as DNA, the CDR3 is TGCAGTCCCCTGTCACCGGGCCTAGCGATAGATACGCAGTATTTT.

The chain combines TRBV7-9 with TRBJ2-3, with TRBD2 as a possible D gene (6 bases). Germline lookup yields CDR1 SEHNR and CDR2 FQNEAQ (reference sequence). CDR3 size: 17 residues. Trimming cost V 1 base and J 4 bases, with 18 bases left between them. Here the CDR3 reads CASSLVGSSGVSDTQYF. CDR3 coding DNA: TGTGCCAGCAGCTTAGTCGGGTCCTCGGGGGTGTCAGATACGCAGTATTTT.

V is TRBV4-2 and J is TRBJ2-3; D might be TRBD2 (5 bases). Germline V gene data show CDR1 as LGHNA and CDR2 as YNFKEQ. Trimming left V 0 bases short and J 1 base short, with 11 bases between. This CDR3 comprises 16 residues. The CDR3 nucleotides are TGTGCCAGCAGCCAAGATCTGGGAGTTGGCACAGATACGCAGTATTTT. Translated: CASSQDLGVGTDTQYF.

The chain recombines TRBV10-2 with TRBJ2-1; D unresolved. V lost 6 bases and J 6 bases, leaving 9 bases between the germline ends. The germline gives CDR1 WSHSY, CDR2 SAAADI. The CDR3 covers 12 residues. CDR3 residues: CASSPDTNEQFF. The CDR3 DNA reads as TGCGCCAGCAGCCCGGATACCAATGAGCAGTTCTTC.